This passage covers 13 T cell receptor beta chains from one sample sequenced in a study of shared clonotypes between healthy human individuals. Clones were sequenced by immunoSEQ multiplex PCR, and TCRdb holds only the in-frame ones, with some missing. The table includes about 2 million clones, 90% to 95% detected once. The sequencing sample was made of naive CD4+ T cells sorted from blood. As to subset: CD45RA+ positively selected. The receptors derive from a man younger than 35 in good health.

The CDR3 loop reads CASSPGLAGGRHSGANVLTF. DNA of the CDR3: TGTGCCAGCAGTCCGGGACTAGCGGGGGGGCGCCACTCTGGGGCCAACGTCCTGACTTTC. The chain carries TRBV27 and TRBJ2-6; 16 nucleotides align to TRBD2. CDR3 length: 20 residues. Germline V gene data show CDR1 as MNHEY and CDR2 as SMNVEV (reference sequence). V trimming: 5 bases; J trimming: 0 bases; junction bases outside the gene matches: 7.

The chain carries TRBV7-2 and TRBJ2-3, with a tentative D call TRBD2 (6 bases). V lost 5 bases and J 1 base, leaving 10 bases between the germline ends. The CDR3 contains 14 residues. Per germline, CDR1 SGHTA and CDR2 FQGNSA. As DNA, the CDR3 is TGTGCCAGCAGCCCCCCTAGCGGCACAGATACGCAGTATTTT. Its protein product is CASSPPSGTDTQYF.

The V gene is TRBV7-9, the J gene TRBJ1-5; D gene ambiguous. CDR1 and CDR2 (germline): SEHNR, FQNEAQ (reference sequence). V shed 5 bases and J shed 1 base, with 12 bases lying between them. The CDR3 spans 15 residues. The CDR3 here is CASSPSLPSNQPQHF. CDR3 nucleotide sequence: TGTGCCAGCAGCCCCTCACTCCCCAGCAATCAGCCCCAGCATTTT. The variable domain in full, with the rest retrieved from reference TRBV7-9 and TRBJ1-5, is DTGVSQNPRHKITKRGQNVTFRCDPISEHNRLYWYRQTLGQGPEFLTYFQNEAQLEKSRLLSDRFSAERPKGSFSTLEIQRTEQGDSAMYLCASSPSLPSNQPQHFGDGTRLSIL.

The genes are TRBV10-2 and TRBJ1-1; a possible D gene is TRBD1 (5 bases). The length of the CDR3 is 14 residues. Germline-derived CDR1 and CDR2 are WSHSY and SAAADI. Deletions cut 3 bases from V and 0 bases from J, with 8 bases between. This CDR3 is CASSDGTLNTEAFF. CDR3 sequence (DNA): TGCGCCAGCAGTGATGGGACCCTGAACACTGAAGCTTTCTTT.

The V gene is TRBV27, the J gene TRBJ2-7, with D maybe TRBD1 (5 bases). This CDR3 has 11 amino acids. Germline CDR1 reads MNHEY; CDR2 reads SMNVEV (reference sequence). Trimming shortened V by 3 bases and J by 12 bases, and 12 bases separated the two germline ends. This CDR3 is CASSLNRPGYF. CDR3 in DNA: TGTGCCAGCAGTTTGAACAGGCCGGGGTACTTC.

The chain combines TRBV11-2 with TRBJ2-7, with 7 bases lining up with TRBD1. J lost 1 base, V lost 1 base, and 4 bases had no gene match. The V gene's germline CDR1 is SGHAT and CDR2 FQNNGV. This CDR3 has 15 amino acids. The CDR3 sequence: CASSLVGQTSYEQYF. The CDR3 nucleotides read TGTGCCAGCAGCTTAGTGGGACAGACGTCCTACGAGCAGTACTTC.

The chain employs TRBV18 and TRBJ1-6, with D tentatively TRBD1 (5 bases). The CDR3 sequence is 15 residues long. Trimming removed 3 bases at V and 7 bases at J, with 13 bases between. CDR1 KGHSH and CDR2 LQKENI come from the germline V gene. CDR3 region: CASSPGGTVNSPLHF. For the CDR3, the DNA is TGTGCCAGCTCACCGGGGGGGACCGTCAATTCACCCCTCCACTTT.

Worth noting for this clone: The same CDR3 can be traced to other DNA sequences in this sample. DNA of the CDR3: TGTGCCAGCAGTTTACTGGTCTCTGGGGCCAACGTCCTGACTTTC. Translation gives CASSLLVSGANVLTF. This chain connects TRBV27 to TRBJ2-6; D unresolved. This CDR3 is 15 amino acids long. V lost 2 bases to trimming and J lost 0 bases, with 5 bases between them. CDR1 is MNHEY and CDR2 is SMNVEV in the germline V gene (reference sequence). The whole variable domain, remainder taken from reference TRBV27 and TRBJ2-6, is EAQVTQNPRYLITVTGKKLTVTCSQNMNHEYMSWYRQDPGLGLRQIYYSMNVEVTDKGDVPEGYKVSRKEKRNFPLILESPSPNQTSLYFCASSLLVSGANVLTFGAGSRLTVL.

V is TRBV10-3 and J is TRBJ1-1, with TRBD1 identical over 9 bases. CDR1 ENHRY and CDR2 SYGVKD come from the germline V gene. After removal of 4 bases from V and 3 bases from J, the junction contained 6 bases not matched to a gene. The CDR3 spans 15 residues. CDR3 sequence reads: CAISGGQGGYTEAFF. CDR3 DNA sequence: TGTGCCATCAGTGGGGGACAGGGAGGATACACTGAAGCTTTCTTT.

This clone came up once. This sequence joins TRBV19 and TRBJ2-1, with 8 bases aligning to TRBD2. CDR1 is LNHDA, CDR2 SQIVND, per germline (reference sequence). The CDR3 length is 14 residues. V lost 4 bases, J lost 7 bases, and 6 bases stayed unmatched. For the CDR3, the DNA is TGTGCCAGTAGTAGCGGGAGGCTAGGGAATGAGCAGTTCTTC. The encoded protein is CASSSGRLGNEQFF.

The chain uses TRBV2 and TRBJ1-4; D not certain. Trimming cost V 4 bases and J 6 bases, with 3 bases left between them. CDR1 and CDR2 (germline): SNHLY, FYNNEI. The CDR3 has 11 residues. The DNA for the CDR3 is TGTGCCAGCAGTGTGGATGAAAAACTGTTTTTT. It specifies CASSVDEKLFF.

The chain is built from TRBV2 and TRBJ1-2; no definite D call. Germline V CDR1 and CDR2: SNHLY, FYNNEI. CDR3 length equals 12 residues. The ends were cut back, 7 bases at V and 5 bases at J, with 11 bases in the middle. This CDR3 reads CASNSVTYGYTF. DNA for the CDR3: TGTGCCAGCAACTCAGTCACTTATGGCTACACCTTC.

J is TRBJ2-3 and V is TRBV28; 9 nucleotides line up with TRBD2. This CDR3 is built from 15 residues. Looked up from germline, CDR1 is MDHEN and CDR2 is SYDVKM. V gave up 10 bases and J gave up 2 bases; unmatched junction bases: 10. The CDR3 bases are TGTGCCACAGGGCCTAGCGGGGTGATCACAGATACGCAGTATTTT. Its translation: CATGPSGVITDTQYF.